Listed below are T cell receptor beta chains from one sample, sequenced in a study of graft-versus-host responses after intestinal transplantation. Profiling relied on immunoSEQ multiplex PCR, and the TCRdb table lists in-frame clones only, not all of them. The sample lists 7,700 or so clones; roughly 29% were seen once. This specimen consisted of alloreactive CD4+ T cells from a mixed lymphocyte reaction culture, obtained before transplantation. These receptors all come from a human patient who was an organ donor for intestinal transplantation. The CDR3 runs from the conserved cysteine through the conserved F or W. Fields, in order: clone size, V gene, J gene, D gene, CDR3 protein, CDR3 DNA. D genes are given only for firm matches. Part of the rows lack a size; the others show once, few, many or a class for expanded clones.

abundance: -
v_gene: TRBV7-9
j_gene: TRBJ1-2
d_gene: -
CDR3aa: CASSPDSNYGYTF
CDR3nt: TGTGCCAGCAGCCCTGACAGTAACTATGGCTACACCTTC

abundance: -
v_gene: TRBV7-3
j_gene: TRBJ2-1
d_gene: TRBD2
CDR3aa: CASSLGGTSGGTRNEQFF
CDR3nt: TGTGCCAGCAGCTTAGGAGGGACTAGCGGGGGTACTCGGAATGAGCAGTTCTTC

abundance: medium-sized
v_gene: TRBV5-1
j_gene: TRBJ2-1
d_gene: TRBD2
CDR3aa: CASSPASGRANEQFF
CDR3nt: TGCGCCAGCAGCCCCGCTAGCGGGAGGGCCAATGAGCAGTTCTTC

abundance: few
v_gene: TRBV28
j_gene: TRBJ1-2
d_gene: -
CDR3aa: CASSLRNNYGYTF
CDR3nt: TGTGCCAGCAGCCTGAGGAATAACTATGGCTACACCTTC

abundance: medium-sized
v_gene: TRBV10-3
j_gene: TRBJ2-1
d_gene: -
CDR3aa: CAISDDRLNYNEQFF
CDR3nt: TGTGCCATCAGTGATGACAGGCTAAACTACAATGAGCAGTTCTTC

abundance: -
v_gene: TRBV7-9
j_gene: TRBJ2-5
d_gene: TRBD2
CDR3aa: CASSFAGGGLPETQYF
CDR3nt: TGTGCCAGCAGCTTCGCGGGAGGAGGTTTGCCAGAGACCCAGTACTTC

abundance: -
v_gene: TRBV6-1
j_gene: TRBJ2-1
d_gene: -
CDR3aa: CASRRGPFLEQFF
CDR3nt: TGTGCCAGCAGGCGGGGGCCTTTTTTAGAGCAGTTCTTC

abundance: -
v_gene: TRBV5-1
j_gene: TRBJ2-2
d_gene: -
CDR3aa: CASSWGVDGELFF
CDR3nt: TGCGCCAGCAGCTGGGGAGTGGACGGGGAGCTGTTTTTT

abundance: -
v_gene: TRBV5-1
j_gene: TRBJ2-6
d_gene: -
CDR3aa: CASSWDRANVLTF
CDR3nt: TGCGCCAGCAGCTGGGACAGGGCCAACGTCCTGACTTTC

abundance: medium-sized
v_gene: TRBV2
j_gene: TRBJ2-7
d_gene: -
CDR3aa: CASSGQTTGEQYF
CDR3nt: TGTGCCAGCAGCGGACAGACGACGGGCGAGCAGTACTTC

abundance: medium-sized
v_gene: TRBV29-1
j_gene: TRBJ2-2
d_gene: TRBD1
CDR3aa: CSYLGQGSTGELFF
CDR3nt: TGCAGCTACCTGGGACAGGGTAGCACCGGGGAGCTGTTTTTT

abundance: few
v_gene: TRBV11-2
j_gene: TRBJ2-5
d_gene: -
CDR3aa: CASSPIVHYTLQETQYF
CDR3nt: TGTGCCAGCAGCCCCATCGTACACTACACCCTTCAAGAGACCCAGTACTTC

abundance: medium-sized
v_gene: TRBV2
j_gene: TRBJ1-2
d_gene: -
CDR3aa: CASSEDRAYGYTF
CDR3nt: TGTGCCAGCAGTGAAGACAGGGCCTATGGCTACACCTTC

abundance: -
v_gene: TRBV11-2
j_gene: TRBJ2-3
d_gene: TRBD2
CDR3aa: CASSPSGGRRTDTQYF
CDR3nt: TGTGCCAGCAGCCCCTCGGGGGGGCGGCGCACAGATACGCAGTATTTT

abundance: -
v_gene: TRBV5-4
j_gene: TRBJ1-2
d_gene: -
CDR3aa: CASSLGVRGEKGYTF
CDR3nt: TGTGCCAGCAGCTTGGGGGTCCGCGGGGAGAAGGGCTACACCTTC

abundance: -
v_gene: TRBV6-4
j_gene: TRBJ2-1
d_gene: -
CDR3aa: CASKIALSSYNEQFF
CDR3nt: TGTGCCAGCAAGATAGCGCTTAGCTCCTACAATGAGCAGTTCTTC

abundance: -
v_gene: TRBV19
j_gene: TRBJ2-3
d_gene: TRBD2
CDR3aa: CASNKAGAGDTQYF
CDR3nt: TGTGCCAGTAATAAGGCGGGAGCTGGAGATACGCAGTATTTT

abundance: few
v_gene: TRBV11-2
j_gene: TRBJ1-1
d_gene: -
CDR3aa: CASSLWGQTNTEAFF
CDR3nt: TGTGCCAGCAGCTTATGGGGCCAAACGAACACTGAAGCTTTCTTT

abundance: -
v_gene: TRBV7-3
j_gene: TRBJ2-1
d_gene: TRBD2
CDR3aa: CASSPRPSGSVKEQFF
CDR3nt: TGTGCCAGCTCCCCAAGACCCAGCGGGAGTGTTAAGGAGCAGTTCTTC

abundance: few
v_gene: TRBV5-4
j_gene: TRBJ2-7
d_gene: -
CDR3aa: CASSQDLLGEQYF
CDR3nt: TGTGCCAGCAGCCAAGACCTACTCGGGGAGCAGTACTTC

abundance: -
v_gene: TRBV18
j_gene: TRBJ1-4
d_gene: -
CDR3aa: CASSPVGGNNEKLFF
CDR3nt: TGTGCCAGCTCACCAGTCGGAGGAAATAATGAAAAACTGTTTTTT

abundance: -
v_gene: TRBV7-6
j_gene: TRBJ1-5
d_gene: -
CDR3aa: CASSLGRYSNQPQHF
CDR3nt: TGTGCCAGCAGCTTAGGGAGATATAGCAATCAGCCCCAGCATTTT

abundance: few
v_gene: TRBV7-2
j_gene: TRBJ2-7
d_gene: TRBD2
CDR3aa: CASSLAGRASYEQYF
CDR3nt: TGTGCCAGCAGCTTAGCGGGGAGGGCATCCTACGAGCAGTACTTC

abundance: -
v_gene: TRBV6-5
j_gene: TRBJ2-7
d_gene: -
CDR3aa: CAISEGTSSGEQYF
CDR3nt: TGTGCCATCAGTGAGGGAACTAGCTCGGGCGAGCAGTACTTC

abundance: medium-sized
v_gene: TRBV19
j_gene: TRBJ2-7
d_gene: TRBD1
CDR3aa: CASSRQGTGEQYF
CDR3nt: TGTGCCAGTAGTAGACAGGGGACGGGCGAGCAGTACTTC

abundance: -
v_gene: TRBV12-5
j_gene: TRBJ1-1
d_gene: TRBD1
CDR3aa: CASGFSPGQGSPEAFF
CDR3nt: TGTGCTAGTGGTTTCAGTCCGGGACAGGGCTCCCCTGAAGCTTTCTTT

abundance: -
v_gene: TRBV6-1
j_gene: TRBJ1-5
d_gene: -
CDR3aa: CAGSLTGHSNQPQHF
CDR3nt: TGTGCCGGCTCCCTCACAGGGCATAGCAATCAGCCCCAGCATTTT

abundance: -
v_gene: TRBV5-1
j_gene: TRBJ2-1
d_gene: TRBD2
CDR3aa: CASIPGGGNEQFF
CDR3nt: TGCGCCAGCATCCCGGGCGGGGGCAATGAGCAGTTCTTC

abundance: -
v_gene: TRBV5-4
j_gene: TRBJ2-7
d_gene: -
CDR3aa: CASSPGGRGRTDPYEQYF
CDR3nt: TGTGCCAGCAGCCCGGGGGGCAGGGGCCGCACAGATCCCTACGAGCAGTACTTC

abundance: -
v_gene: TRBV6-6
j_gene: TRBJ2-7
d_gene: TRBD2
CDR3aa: CASRATSGATYEQYF
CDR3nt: TGTGCCAGCAGGGCCACTAGCGGGGCGACCTACGAGCAGTACTTC

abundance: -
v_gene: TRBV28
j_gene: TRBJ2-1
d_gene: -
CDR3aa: CASGGYGGEEQFF
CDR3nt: TGTGCCAGCGGGGGGTATGGTGGGGAGGAGCAGTTCTTC

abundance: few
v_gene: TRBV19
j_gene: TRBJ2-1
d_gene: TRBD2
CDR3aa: CASAIRPSGWGYEQFF
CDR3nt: TGTGCCAGTGCCATTCGGCCTAGCGGTTGGGGTTATGAGCAGTTCTTC

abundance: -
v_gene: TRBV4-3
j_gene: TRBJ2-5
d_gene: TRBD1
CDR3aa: CASSQDLTGVWRETQYF
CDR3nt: TGCGCCAGCAGCCAAGATCTGACAGGGGTTTGGAGGGAGACCCAGTACTTC

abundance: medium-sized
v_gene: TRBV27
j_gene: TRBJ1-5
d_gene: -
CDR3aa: CASSLEGQSRKQPQHF
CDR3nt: TGTGCCAGCAGTCTGGAGGGTCAAAGCCGGAAGCAGCCCCAGCATTTT

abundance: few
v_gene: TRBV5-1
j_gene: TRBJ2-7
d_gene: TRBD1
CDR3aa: CASSLGGTGIYEQYF
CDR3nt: TGCGCCAGCAGCTTAGGCGGGACAGGGATTTACGAGCAGTACTTC

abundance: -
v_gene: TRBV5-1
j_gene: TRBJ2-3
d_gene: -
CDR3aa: CASSLATGDGTDTQYF
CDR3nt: TGCGCCAGCAGCTTGGCTACGGGAGATGGGACAGATACGCAGTATTTT

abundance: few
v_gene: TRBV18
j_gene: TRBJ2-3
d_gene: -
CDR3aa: CASSTTGTPDTQYF
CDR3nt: TGTGCCAGCTCAACTACCGGGACTCCGGATACGCAGTATTTT

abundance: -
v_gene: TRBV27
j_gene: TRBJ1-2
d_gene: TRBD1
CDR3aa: CASTGALSLYYGYTF
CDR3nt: TGTGCCAGTACAGGGGCGCTCTCGCTCTACTATGGCTACACCTTC

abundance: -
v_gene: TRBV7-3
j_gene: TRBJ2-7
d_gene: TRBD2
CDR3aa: CASSELAGGSYEQYF
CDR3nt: TGTGCCAGCAGTGAACTAGCGGGGGGTTCCTACGAGCAGTACTTC

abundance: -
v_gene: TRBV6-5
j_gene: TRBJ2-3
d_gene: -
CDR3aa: CASSAGRGTQYF
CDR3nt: TGTGCCAGCAGTGCAGGGCGGGGTACGCAGTATTTT

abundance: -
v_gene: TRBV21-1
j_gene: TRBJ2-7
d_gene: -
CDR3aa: CASSKVTGGVYEQYF
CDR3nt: TGTGCCAGCAGCAAAGTCACAGGGGGCGTTTACGAGCAGTACTTC

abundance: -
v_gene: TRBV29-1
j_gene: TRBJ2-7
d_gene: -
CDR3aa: CSVGVGTGKYF
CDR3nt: -

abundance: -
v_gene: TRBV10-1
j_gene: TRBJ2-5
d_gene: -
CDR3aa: CASSSWGDRETQYF
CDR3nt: TGCGCCAGCAGTAGTTGGGGGGATAGAGAGACCCAGTACTTC

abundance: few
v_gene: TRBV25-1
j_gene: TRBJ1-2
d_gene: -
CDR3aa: CASSEGGMAGNYGYTF
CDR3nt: TGTGCCAGCAGTGAAGGAGGTATGGCCGGGAACTATGGCTACACCTTC

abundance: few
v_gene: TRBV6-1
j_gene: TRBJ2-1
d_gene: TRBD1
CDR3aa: CASTPATGGADEQFF
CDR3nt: TGTGCCAGCACCCCGGCGACAGGGGGCGCGGATGAGCAGTTCTTC